These 14 T cell receptor beta chains came from one sample sequenced in a study of identical twins. Each CDR3 protein is one row after TCRdb ran MiXCR on the 5' RACE reads. The sample lists approximately 590,000 distinct CDR3 sequences; 9.6% were seen once. The sample also formed part of further work on yellow fever vaccine responses in identical twins.

Specimen: PBMCs. Every receptor here comes from a woman aged 18-30 years in good health.

Note on this clonotype: This may stem from a read error, because a much larger clone lies one nucleotide away. V gene TRBV7-9 combines with J gene TRBJ2-3; 8 bases map to TRBD1. The CDR3 has 14 amino acids. The germline CDR1 and CDR2 sequences are SEHNR and FQNEAQ (reference sequence). V was pared by 5 bases and J by 1 base, with 2 bases of the junction left unmatched. CDR3: CASSMGQGTDTQYF. CDR3 nucleotides: TGTGCCAGCAGCATGGGACAGGGCACAGATACGCAGTATTTT.

The chain joins TRBV5-1 to TRBJ1-6; D might be TRBD1 (5 bases). Germline CDR1 and CDR2: SGHRS and YFSETQ. CDR3 size: 13 residues. The V end lost 7 bases, the J end lost 11 bases, and 16 bases lay between the germline ends. CDR3 coding DNA: TGCGCCAGCCAGACGACAGAGGGGACACCCCTCCACTTT. Protein: CASQTTEGTPLHF.

In its sample, this clonotype was seen many times. The chain uses TRBV6-2 or TRBV6-3 and TRBJ2-1; 8 bases line up with TRBD1. Germline values: CDR1 MNHEY, CDR2 SVGEGT. The trim removed 6 bases at V and 5 bases at J, leaving 9 bases unmatched. The CDR3 sequence is 15 residues long. The CDR3 DNA is TGTGCCAGCAGCCCTCCGGGACAGGTGAACAATGAGCAGTTCTTC. Its translation: CASSPPGQVNNEQFF.

The chain uses TRBV7-9 and TRBJ2-3, with TRBD1 matching 7 bases. The CDR3 runs to 16 residues. V lost 4 bases, J lost 0 bases, and 7 bases stayed unmatched. CDR1 and CDR2 (germline): SEHNR, FQNEAQ (reference sequence). Written as DNA, the CDR3 is TGTGCCAGCAGCTCCGGACAGGCACCTAGCACAGATACGCAGTATTTT. This gives the protein CASSSGQAPSTDTQYF.

This clonotype was picked up many times. The chain joins TRBV5-5 to TRBJ2-7; D is uncertain. The CDR3 totals 17 residues. Germline V CDR1 and CDR2: SGHKS, YYEKEE (reference sequence). V lost 2 bases to trimming and J lost 0 bases, with 18 bases between them. This CDR3 is CASSFSLVVPSSYEQYF. As DNA, the CDR3 is TGTGCCAGCAGCTTCAGTTTGGTGGTCCCGAGCTCCTACGAGCAGTACTTC.

This clonotype has a handful of counts. The CDR3 DNA reads TGCGCCAGCAGCGCGGACACCTACACCGGGGAGCTGTTTTTT. Amino acid sequence: CASSADTYTGELFF. The chain employs TRBV5-1 and TRBJ2-2, with D possibly being TRBD1 (5 bases). V dropped 4 bases and J dropped 3 bases, with 10 bases sitting between them. CDR3 size: 14 residues. Germline loops: CDR1 SGHRS, CDR2 YFSETQ.

This clonotype has a handful of counts. The CDR3 loop is CASRLGTGEQYF. CDR3 nucleotide sequence: TGTGCCAGCAGGCTCGGGACAGGGGAACAGTACTTC. The V gene is TRBV6-2 or TRBV6-3, the J gene TRBJ2-7, with 10 nucleotides matching TRBD1. Germline V gene lookup returns CDR1 MNHEY and CDR2 SVGEGT. The J segment lost 10 bases and the V segment lost 6 bases, leaving 6 bases of the junction unmatched. The CDR3 contains 12 residues.

The rearrangement uses TRBV5-6 and TRBJ1-4; D remains unclear. The CDR3 sequence is 15 residues long. Trimming removed 0 bases from V and 5 bases from J, with 11 bases in between. Per the germline V gene, CDR1 is SGHDT and CDR2 is YYEEEE. The CDR3 DNA sequence: TGTGCCAGCAGCTTGGGATTACGGCGGAATGAAAAACTGTTTTTT. Translated: CASSLGLRRNEKLFF. The entire variable domain, with the rest obtained from reference TRBV5-6 and TRBJ1-4, is as follows: DAGVTQSPTHLIKTRGQQVTLRCSPKSGHDTVSWYQQALGQGPQFIFQYYEEEERQRGNFPDRFSGHQFPNYSSELNVNALLLGDSALYLCASSLGLRRNEKLFFGSGTQLSVL.

This clonotype has only a few counts. The chain combines TRBV20-1 with TRBJ2-7, with 7 bases identical to TRBD1. Germline V gene lookup returns CDR1 DFQATT and CDR2 SNEGSKA (reference sequence). The CDR3 sequence is 14 residues long. Trimming cost V 6 bases and J 0 bases; bases outside gene matches: 8. The CDR3 region is CSAGTDPSSYEQYF. In DNA form, the CDR3 reads TGCAGTGCCGGGACAGATCCCAGCTCCTACGAGCAGTACTTC.

The chain carries TRBV7-9 and TRBJ2-1, with TRBD2 matching over 9 bases. CDR3 length equals 16 residues. CDR1 is SEHNR, CDR2 FQNEAQ, per germline (reference sequence). V lost 3 bases, J lost 7 bases, and 10 bases stayed unmatched. CDR3 bases: TGTGCCAGCAGCTTCGTAAGCGGGAGGTGGGGGAATGAGCAGTTCTTC. Translation gives CASSFVSGRWGNEQFF.

The chain joins TRBV24-1 to TRBJ2-1, with D possibly TRBD2 on 6 matching bases. The CDR3 is 14 amino acids. The V and J ends lost 6 bases and 6 bases respectively, with 14 bases between them. The V gene's germline CDR1 is KGHDR and CDR2 SFDVKD. The CDR3 DNA reads as TGTGCCACCAGTTCCTTGTTCGGGAGCAATGAGCAGTTCTTC. Amino acid sequence: CATSSLFGSNEQFF.

The table lists this clonotype with many counts. CDR3 loop: CASSTAIGGGGYEQYF. CDR3 in DNA: TGCGCCAGCAGCACGGCCATCGGGGGAGGCGGGTACGAGCAGTACTTC. This chain joins TRBV5-1 and TRBJ2-7, with D maybe TRBD2 (6 bases). The germline CDR1 and CDR2 sequences are SGHRS and YFSETQ. CDR3 length equals 16 residues. Trimming left V 4 bases short and J 4 bases short, with 21 bases between. Complete variable domain (other parts from reference TRBV5-1 and TRBJ2-7): KAGVTQTPRYLIKTRGQQVTLSCSPISGHRSVSWYQQTPGQGLQFLFEYFSETQRNKGNFPGRFSGRQFSNSRSEMNVSTLELGDSALYLCASSTAIGGGGYEQYFGPGTRLTVT.

This clonotype was counted many times. The rearrangement joins TRBV28 to TRBJ2-7; 7 bases are shared with TRBD2. This CDR3 has 13 amino acids. In germline, CDR1 is MDHEN, CDR2 SYDVKM. The V gene end was trimmed by 10 bases and the J gene end by 2 bases; junction bases not matched to a gene: 8. The chain's CDR3 is CAIGAGIPYEQYF. The CDR3 region has the DNA TGTGCCATCGGAGCGGGAATTCCCTACGAGCAGTACTTC.

This clonotype was detected a few times. The V gene is TRBV29-1, the J gene TRBJ2-3, with 8 positions matching TRBD1. The CDR3 spans 16 residues. Germline loops: CDR1 SQVTM, CDR2 ANQGSEA. J lost 0 bases, V lost 0 bases, and 5 bases had no gene match. CDR3 coding DNA: TGCAGCGTTGAAGACGGACAGGGCCCTAGCACAGATACGCAGTATTTT. It codes for CSVEDGQGPSTDTQYF.